This T cell receptor (beta chain) came from a study of blood T cell repertoires in COVID-19 (TCRdb year 2020). Study-level background: Samples from collaborators originated in the United States, Italy and Spain and spanned both the acute and convalescent phases of COVID-19. Nearly every sample came with metadata listing a de-identified subject ID, COVID-19 status, age in years and sex. Where available, HLA class I and class II types were taken from metadata supplied by the sample provider and were not determined by assay-based typing. A freely available public database, intended as a resource for researchers studying the immune response to SARS-CoV-2, is where the repertoires were released. The samples were drawn from the first 160 participants of the ongoing ImmuneRACE study and from some 1,300 subjects provided by 6 global collaborators. The dataset comprised deeply sampled blood TCRbeta repertoires from subjects exposed to, actively infected with, or recovered from COVID-19. The prospective study material was composed of cDNA or gDNA derived from T cells, B-cell-depleted T cells, or PBMCs. The paper as a whole reports these results and caveats: The quantity of clinical and demographic metadata differed by source and by participant and was supplied without curation.

Each collaborating institution followed its own protocols to collect whole blood in K2EDTA tubes. Collaborator samples were shipped for TCRbeta analysis as frozen whole blood, isolated PBMCs, or DNA extracted from either sample type. V is shortened by 1 base, J by 8 bases, and the region joining them spans 16 bases. The CDR3 spans 15 residues, from the cysteine through the phenylalanine. Only CDR3 DNA remains: 45 bases, in frame from the first base. Via the germline V gene, CDR1 is SGHRS and CDR2 YFSETQ. With regard to this clone: Which antigen it targets is not known. Base qualities are not recorded, but no much larger clone differs from it by a single base.

TCRbeta CDR3 regions were amplified from genomic DNA using the immunoSEQ Assay, a bias-controlled multiplex PCR. The study's processing was this. Nucleated cell counts per sample were estimated from amplification of reference gene primers within the assay. To quantify the absolute abundance of each unique TCRbeta CDR3 rearrangement, sequence reads were collapsed and filtered. For each sample, productive Simpson clonality was calculated as the square root of Simpson's diversity index over productive rearrangements. TCRdb carries this immuneACCESS record with in-frame sequences only. Its versions omit some clonotypes, under half of them owing to an unresolved V gene in the studies checked, with the rest unexplained. V, J and clone size derive from that table, while D and trimming were established from the DNA sequence. The sample has about 77,000 clones on record, more than 75% of them singletons. The ten largest clones take up 16% of the sample.

Sequenced input: peripheral blood. The TCR was taken from a woman aged 80 or over with active or convalescent COVID-19. The sequence is built from TRBV5-1 and TRBJ2-1; TRBD1 could be the D gene, as 6 bases match. The CDR3 protein: CASSLTWGPGHEQFF. The DNA sequence follows: TGCGCCAGCAGCTTGACCTGGGGGCCAGGGCATGAGCAGTTCTTC.